What follows describes a single T cell receptor (beta chain). It was with 60 Vbeta and 13 Jbeta primers that the PCR ran. Using immunoSEQ multiplex PCR, the repertoire was profiled, and TCRdb retains in-frame clones only, with some absent. The sample holds more than 110,000 clones; about 79% are singletons and the top ten take 4% to 5%. This sample is part of a study of cytomegalovirus exposure and HLA in healthy donors. Sequencing was done on a sample of PBMCs. The sequence was collected from a man aged 40-49 years in good health and CMV-seropositive.

The CDR3 DNA follows: TGTGCCAGCAGCCCCAGGGGGCTGTCCACAATTACGTCCACAGATACGCAGTATTTT. Translated, it gives CASSPRGLSTITSTDTQYF. The J gene is TRBJ2-3, the V gene TRBV9; 8 bases are shared with TRBD1. Germline values: CDR1 SGDLS, CDR2 YYNGEE. This CDR3 has 19 residues. V lost 4 bases and J lost 2; bases outside the gene matches: 18.